The clone carrying this T cell receptor beta chain was counted a few times. The antigen remains unidentified. Samples each had at least 5 micrograms of total RNA extracted. This sample was included in a study of blood T cells in healthy people across ages. General study results and limits: The study regarded diversity estimates from one million T cells as underestimates.

Sample-barcoded 5' priming and a J-beta primer mix drove a second PCR of roughly 7 to 11 cycles. Every sample gave at least 2.5 million paired-end reads containing CDR3. TCRdb recomputed calls from the 5' RACE reads with MiXCR, one row per CDR3 protein. The repertoire holds a few hundred thousand distinct CDR3 sequences, roughly a quarter seen once, with less than 20% in the top ten. CDR3 length: 15 residues. The germline CDR1 and CDR2 sequences are SGHTA and FQGNSA. The ends were cut back, 2 bases at V and 0 bases at J, with 8 bases in the middle. The chain couples TRBV7-2 to TRBJ1-3; D call uncertain. This receptor was taken from a woman between 70 and 85 years old in good health. The sequencing sample was made of blood. CDR3 protein: CASSLYGSSGNTIYF. CDR3 sequence (DNA): TGTGCCAGCAGCTTATACGGAAGCTCTGGAAACACCATATATTTT.